The entry that follows covers one TCR beta chain sequence. This sample is part of a study of technical replicates of blood from a few donors. Sequenced by immunoSEQ multiplex PCR; TCRdb stores in-frame clones only, minus some. The sample has fewer than 15,000 clones, 85% to 95% seen once; the top ten hold 6% to 9.5%. The CDR3 sequence is 15 residues long. Trimming left V 3 bases short and J 7 bases short, with 15 bases between. Germline CDR1 is KGHSH and CDR2 is LQKENI. What was sequenced was PBMCs. V gene TRBV18 combines with J gene TRBJ2-2; tentatively, D is TRBD1 (5 bases). The origin of this receptor is a human donor in good health. CDR3 protein: CASSPRTPLDGELFF. CDR3 sequence (DNA): TGTGCCAGCTCACCCCGGACACCTCTGGACGGGGAGCTGTTTTTT.